One sample yielded the 30 T cell receptor beta chains listed below, sequenced in a study of CD8+CD57+ T cells in acquired aplastic anemia. Both TCR beta VDJ combination and CDR3 sequence profiling were carried out. Genomic DNA was the template for this profiling. MiXCR, run by TCRdb on the reads, gives a single entry per CDR3 protein. This sample yields about 98,000 distinct CDR3 sequences, of which about 63% are seen a single time; roughly 60% belongs to the top ten. Patients who underwent sequencing had shown CD8+CD57+ cell expansion by flow cytometry. Sequenced input: sorted CD4+, CD8+, or CD8+CD57+ T cells (not recorded which) from PBMCs. The receptors come from a human donor with aplastic anemia.

J is TRBJ2-3 and V is TRBV20-1; no clear D. The germline gives CDR1 DFQATT, CDR2 SNEGSKA (reference sequence). The CDR3 spans 11 residues. V was clipped by 2 bases and J by 6 bases, with 6 bases between them. The CDR3 region is CSARYSDTQYF. For the CDR3, the DNA is TGCAGTGCTAGATATTCTGATACGCAGTATTTT.

The chain carries TRBV7-6 and TRBJ2-1; D is uncertain. V dropped 5 bases and J dropped 4 bases, with 12 bases sitting between them. The CDR3 covers 14 residues. CDR1 and CDR2 from the germline V gene are SGHVS and FNYEAQ. The CDR3 sequence is CASSRTGPYNEQFF. The CDR3 DNA reads as TGTGCCAGCAGCCGTACCGGGCCTTACAATGAGCAGTTCTTC.

The chain carries TRBV20-1 and TRBJ2-1; no firm D call. This CDR3 region has 12 residues. In germline, CDR1 is DFQATT, CDR2 SNEGSKA (reference sequence). The V and J ends lost 3 bases and 4 bases respectively, with 7 bases between them. Here the CDR3 reads CSARLQYNEQFF. For the CDR3, the DNA is TGCAGTGCTAGGCTACAATACAATGAGCAGTTCTTC.

The chain joins TRBV7-9 to TRBJ1-1; no reliable D call. The CDR3 loop spans 15 amino acids. V was cut by 5 bases and J by 3 bases, with 16 bases left in between. CDR1 is SEHNR and CDR2 is FQNEAQ in the germline V gene (reference sequence). CDR3 nucleotide sequence: TGTGCCAGCAGCACCGATGGAAGGAGGGACACTGAAGCTTTCTTT. Translating it yields CASSTDGRRDTEAFF.

This rearrangement joins TRBV24-1 to TRBJ2-7; D gene unclear. Deletions cut 3 bases from V and 2 bases from J, with 10 bases between. The CDR3 spans 14 residues. Germline V gives CDR1 KGHDR, CDR2 SFDVKD. This chain's CDR3 is CATSDADGTYEQYF. CDR3 DNA sequence: TGTGCCACCAGTGATGCCGACGGTACCTACGAGCAGTACTTC.

The gene calls are TRBV9 and TRBJ2-2; D unresolved. Trimming cost V 3 bases and J 7 bases, with 7 bases left between them. The germline V gene encodes CDR1 SGDLS and CDR2 YYNGEE. This CDR3 is 12 amino acids long. The CDR3 loop is CASSDYIGELFF. The CDR3 DNA follows: TGTGCCAGCAGCGACTATATCGGGGAGCTGTTTTTT. The full variable domain, in which reference TRBV9 and TRBJ2-2 provide the parts outside the CDR3, is DSGVTQTPKHLITATGQRVTLRCSPRSGDLSVYWYQQSLDQGLQFLIQYYNGEERAKGNILERFSAQQFPDLHSELNLSSLELGDSALYFCASSDYIGELFFGEGSRLTVL.

The DNA of the CDR3 is TGTGCCACCAGTGATAACAGATGGGGCTACACCTTC. Protein sequence: CATSDNRWGYTF. The chain has TRBV24-1 and TRBJ1-2; no clear D gene. CDR3 size: 12 residues. Trimming shortened V by 3 bases and J by 8 bases, and 9 bases separated the two germline ends. Germline assignment: CDR1 KGHDR and CDR2 SFDVKD.

The CDR3 coding sequence is TGTGCCAGCAGTGTCGGACAGGTAGCTTTCTTT. Its protein product is CASSVGQVAFF. The chain is built from TRBV6-1 and TRBJ1-1; TRBD1 agrees at 7 bases. The germline V gene encodes CDR1 MNHNS and CDR2 SASEGT. Trimming cost V 4 bases and J 10 bases; bases outside gene matches: 3. There are 11 residues in the CDR3.

The chain uses TRBV29-1 and TRBJ2-7, with 8 bases that match TRBD1. The germline CDR1 and CDR2 sequences are SQVTM and ANQGSEA. This CDR3 is 15 amino acids long. Trimming at V came to 7 bases and at J to 5 bases, leaving 16 bases not matched to a gene. The CDR3 protein is CSAGGPGQGADEQYF. CDR3 nucleotides: TGCAGCGCTGGAGGCCCAGGGCAGGGGGCCGACGAGCAGTACTTC.

The rearrangement links TRBV25-1 to TRBJ2-3, with D perhaps matching TRBD1 or TRBD2 (5 bases each). The CDR3 consists of 16 residues. The germline V gene has CDR1 MGHDK and CDR2 SYGVNS. Trimming took off 3 bases at V and 5 bases at J, with 18 bases between the two ends. As DNA, the CDR3 is TGTGCCAGCAGTGACCCTAGAGGGGTTCGTGTAGATACGCAGTATTTT. Its translation: CASSDPRGVRVDTQYF. Full variable domain (rest looked up from reference TRBV25-1 and TRBJ2-3): EADIYQTPRYLVIGTGKKITLECSQTMGHDKMYWYQQDPGMELHLIHYSYGVNSTEKGDLSSESTVSRIRTEHFPLTLESARPSHTSQYLCASSDPRGVRVDTQYFGPGTRLTVL.

This clonotype was found once. The chain carries TRBV20-1 and TRBJ1-5; maybe TRBD1 (5 bases). The CDR3 is 17 residues long. The germline V gene encodes CDR1 DFQATT and CDR2 SNEGSKA (reference sequence). Trimming shortened V by 6 bases and J by 2 bases, and 23 bases separated the two germline ends. The CDR3 nucleotides read TGCAGTGCCCGCGGGGGGAGTGGGGTCAGTGGCAATCAGCCCCAGCATTTT. The encoded protein is CSARGGSGVSGNQPQHF.

The chain recombines TRBV29-1 with TRBJ1-2; TRBD1 is a possible D gene (5 bases). Trimming removed 6 bases from V and 4 bases from J, with 12 bases in between. This CDR3 spans 12 amino acids. Germline values: CDR1 SQVTM, CDR2 ANQGSEA. The CDR3 is CSVAGELYGYTF. The CDR3, as DNA: TGCAGCGTGGCGGGGGAACTCTATGGCTACACCTTC. The entire variable domain, with the rest obtained from reference TRBV29-1 and TRBJ1-2, is as follows: SAVISQKPSRDICQRGTSLTIQCQVDSQVTMMFWYRQQPGQSLTLIATANQGSEATYESGFVIDKFPISRPNLTFSTLTVSNMSPEDSSIYLCSVAGELYGYTFGSGTRLTVV.

The rearrangement links TRBV12-3 or TRBV12-4 to TRBJ1-2, with D unresolved. Trimming took 4 bases from V and 3 from J, leaving 18 bases between them. The CDR3 totals 16 residues. The CDR3 loop is CASSYTFRSPDYGYTF. CDR3 in DNA: TGTGCCAGCAGTTATACATTCAGGAGCCCCGACTATGGCTACACCTTC.

The rearrangement uses TRBV19 and TRBJ2-1; 7 nucleotides align to TRBD2. Germline V gives CDR1 LNHDA, CDR2 SQIVND (reference sequence). The CDR3 covers 15 residues. V lost 7 bases, J lost 9 bases, and 15 bases stayed unmatched. CDR3 DNA sequence: TGTGCCAGTAACGACCGGCGGGAGTCTCGGATTGAGCAGTTCTTC. Translated, it gives CASNDRRESRIEQFF.

The chain couples TRBV5-1 to TRBJ2-7; TRBD1 is a possible D gene (5 bases). CDR1 and CDR2 from the germline V gene are SGHRS and YFSETQ. The V gene lost 3 bases and the J gene lost 2 bases, with 15 bases spanning the gap. The CDR3 is made up of 15 amino acids. The CDR3, as DNA: TGCGCCAGCAGCTATGGACAAGCGAACACCTACGAGCAGTACTTC. It specifies CASSYGQANTYEQYF.

This sequence joins TRBV7-9 and TRBJ2-7; D is possibly TRBD2 (6 bases). There are 15 residues in the CDR3. Between the trimmed V and J ends, which lost 3 bases and 0 bases, there was a span of 12 bases. In germline, CDR1 is SEHNR, CDR2 FQNEAQ (reference sequence). The CDR3 is CASSFRRGSSYEQYF. For the CDR3, the DNA is TGTGCCAGCAGCTTTAGGCGGGGATCCTCCTACGAGCAGTACTTC. Full variable domain (rest looked up from reference TRBV7-9 and TRBJ2-7): DTGVSQNPRHKITKRGQNVTFRCDPISEHNRLYWYRQTLGQGPEFLTYFQNEAQLEKSRLLSDRFSAERPKGSFSTLEIQRTEQGDSAMYLCASSFRRGSSYEQYFGPGTRLTVT.

This clonotype occurred many times. The V call is TRBV6-1, the J call TRBJ2-7; weak D call: TRBD1 (5 bases). Germline values: CDR1 MNHNS, CDR2 SASEGT. This CDR3 is 14 amino acids long. Trimming took 8 bases from V and 1 from J, leaving 15 bases between them. The DNA for the CDR3 is TGTGCCAGCGGACCCCTAGGGGCGTCCTACGAGCAGTACTTC. It codes for CASGPLGASYEQYF.

This chain joins TRBV24-1 and TRBJ2-3, with D perhaps matching TRBD1 (5 bases). This CDR3 spans 13 amino acids. V was shortened by 9 bases and J by 1 base, with 10 bases between the two germline ends. CDR1 is KGHDR and CDR2 is SFDVKD in the germline V gene. The CDR3 region has the DNA TGTGCCACCGGCACCAGGGGCACAGATACGCAGTATTTT. Translating it yields CATGTRGTDTQYF.

Concerning this clonotype: The germline gene is not matched at one end of the junction; a read error may be the cause. In DNA, the CDR3 is TGTGCCAGCAGTTACGGGGGACACACAGATGCGCAGTATTTT. Protein: CASSYGGHTDAQYF. This chain links TRBV6-5 with TRBJ2-3; D perhaps matches TRBD1 (6 bases). The CDR3 extends over 14 amino acids. CDR1 and CDR2 from the germline V gene are MNHEY and SVGAGI.

This clonotype came up once. The J gene is TRBJ1-4, the V gene TRBV4-1; no reliable D call. Deletions cut 4 bases from V and 11 bases from J, with 14 bases between. This CDR3 has 13 amino acids. Germline V gene lookup returns CDR1 MGHRA and CDR2 YSYEKL. The CDR3 region is CASSRPSPGKLFF. As DNA, the CDR3 is TGCGCCAGCAGCCGGCCATCTCCTGGGAAACTGTTTTTT.

The genes are TRBV5-5 and TRBJ2-5, with D possibly TRBD1 on 5 matching bases. V was pared by 5 bases and J by 6 bases, with 14 bases between. The CDR3 has 13 residues. The germline V gene has CDR1 SGHKS and CDR2 YYEKEE (reference sequence). This chain's CDR3 is CASRGAAEKTQYF. For the CDR3, the DNA is TGTGCCAGCAGAGGGGCTGCGGAGAAGACCCAGTACTTC.

V and J are TRBV25-1 and TRBJ1-2; D possibly corresponds to TRBD1 (5 bases). Germline V gene sequence: CDR1 MGHDK, CDR2 SYGVNS. Deletions cut 5 bases from V and 6 bases from J, with 10 bases between. This CDR3 comprises 12 residues. The CDR3 DNA sequence: TGTGCCAGCAGTCACGGACACAATGGCTACACCTTC. Encoded protein: CASSHGHNGYTF.

The chain couples TRBV20-1 to TRBJ2-5; TRBD2 might be the D (6 bases). The germline V gene has CDR1 DFQATT and CDR2 SNEGSKA (reference sequence). This CDR3 is built from 17 residues. Trimming left V 3 bases short and J 2 bases short, with 22 bases between. The CDR3 nucleotides read TGCAGTGCTAGCCCCCCCTTTCCGGGCGGACTACAAGAGACCCAGTACTTC. Its translation: CSASPPFPGGLQETQYF.

The chain employs TRBV10-2 and TRBJ1-5, with D possibly TRBD1 on 5 matching bases. Trimming shortened V by 7 bases and J by 2 bases, and 12 bases separated the two germline ends. Germline assignment: CDR1 WSHSY and CDR2 SAAADI. The CDR3 loop spans 14 amino acids. The DNA for the CDR3 is TGCGCCAGCATGAAGGGGCAGGGCAATCAGCCCCAGCATTTT. It specifies CASMKGQGNQPQHF.

The chain recombines TRBV7-3 with TRBJ2-3; tentative D call: TRBD2 (6 bases). V was cut by 2 bases and J by 2 bases, with 17 bases left in between. The germline V gene encodes CDR1 SGHTA and CDR2 FQGTGA. This CDR3 spans 17 amino acids. As DNA, the CDR3 is TGTGCCAGCAGCTTACTGGGGCGGGGAGGTTCCACAGATACGCAGTATTTT. This translates into CASSLLGRGGSTDTQYF.

V gene TRBV20-1 combines with J gene TRBJ1-5; 10 nucleotides line up with TRBD1. The germline V gene has CDR1 DFQATT and CDR2 SNEGSKA (reference sequence). The CDR3 has 13 amino acids. After removal of 4 bases from V and 5 bases from J, the junction contained 2 bases not matched to a gene. The CDR3 loop reads CSATTGGDQPQHF. The DNA of the CDR3 is TGCAGTGCTACGACAGGGGGCGATCAGCCCCAGCATTTT.

In its sample, this clonotype was seen a few times. This chain links TRBV19 with TRBJ1-2, with TRBD1 matching over 8 bases. The CDR3 runs to 13 residues. CDR1 is LNHDA and CDR2 is SQIVND in the germline V gene (reference sequence). After removal of 8 bases from V and 7 bases from J, the junction contained 9 bases not matched to a gene. CDR3 DNA: TGTGCCAGTTTTCCAGGGGGCGGACGTGGCTACACCTTC. Translating it yields CASFPGGGRGYTF.

This clonotype was recorded many times. V is TRBV11-1 and J is TRBJ1-3; tentatively, D is TRBD1 (5 bases). Germline V gene sequence: CDR1 SGHAT, CDR2 FQDESV (reference sequence). The V and J ends lost 3 bases and 0 bases respectively, with 24 bases between them. The CDR3 extends over 20 amino acids. The CDR3 region is CASSFFPWGLEGNSGNTIYF. As DNA, the CDR3 is TGTGCCAGCAGCTTCTTTCCGTGGGGCCTAGAGGGGAACTCTGGAAACACCATATATTTT.

This clonotype was seen many times. V usage is TRBV5-1 and J usage is TRBJ2-7, with TRBD1 matching over 7 bases. The ends lost 4 bases at V and 7 bases at J; junction bases unmatched: 11. The V gene's germline CDR1 is SGHRS and CDR2 YFSETQ. The CDR3 is 14 residues long. The CDR3 reads CASSQATGLEEQYF. In DNA, the CDR3 is TGCGCCAGCAGCCAGGCGACAGGGCTGGAGGAGCAGTACTTC.

The J gene is TRBJ2-7, the V gene TRBV19; 8 positions match TRBD1. V lost 5 bases and J lost 4; bases outside the gene matches: 7. The CDR3 has 14 residues. CDR1 LNHDA and CDR2 SQIVND come from the germline V gene (reference sequence). This CDR3 is CASSPTGAGYEQYF. CDR3 nucleotides: TGTGCCAGTAGTCCGACAGGGGCTGGATACGAGCAGTACTTC.